Listed here are 31 T cell receptor beta chains from one sample, sequenced in a study of CD8 T cells in Susac syndrome. When the RNA was reverse transcribed, random hexamers were used with an input of roughly 0.5 to 1 ug. TCRdb ran MiXCR on the immunoSEQ multiplex PCR reads and lists one entry per CDR3 protein. This table has approximately 140,000 distinct CDR3 sequences, around 95% appearing once. The sample was CD4+ T cells from PBMCs. The source is a human donor with multiple sclerosis.

V is TRBV25-1 and J is TRBJ1-1; TRBD1 aligns across 7 bases. The CDR3 sequence is 10 residues long. Losses at the gene ends were 8 bases for V and 11 bases for J; bases not matched to a gene: 5. Germline CDR1 MGHDK, CDR2 SYGVNS. The CDR3 protein is CASGGQEAFF. CDR3 sequence (DNA): TGTGCCAGCGGTGGACAGGAGGCTTTCTTT. Drawing the rest from reference TRBV25-1 and TRBJ1-1, the complete variable domain is EADIYQTPRYLVIGTGKKITLECSQTMGHDKMYWYQQDPGMELHLIHYSYGVNSTEKGDLSSESTVSRIRTEHFPLTLESARPSHTSQYLCASGGQEAFFGQGTRLTVV.

The chain links TRBV24-1 to TRBJ2-3, with a tentative D call TRBD2 (6 bases). V was pared by 5 bases and J by 0 bases, with 8 bases between. Germline CDR1 reads KGHDR; CDR2 reads SFDVKD. The length of the CDR3 is 14 residues. This CDR3 is CATSGSGSTDTQYF. The CDR3 nucleotides are TGTGCCACCAGTGGCAGCGGGAGCACAGATACGCAGTATTTT.

This rearrangement joins TRBV30 to TRBJ2-7, with 9 bases that match TRBD1. The CDR3 consists of 14 residues. Trimming at V came to 2 bases and at J to 6 bases, leaving 8 bases not matched to a gene. The germline CDR1 and CDR2 sequences are GTSNPN and SVGIG (reference sequence). CDR3 amino acids: CAWSPEGQGREQYF. The CDR3 bases are TGTGCCTGGAGTCCCGAGGGACAGGGTCGCGAGCAGTACTTC.

The chain is built from TRBV2 and TRBJ2-7; a possible D gene is TRBD1 (6 bases). Trimming took 6 bases from V and 0 from J, leaving 12 bases between them. CDR3 length: 14 residues. The germline V gene has CDR1 SNHLY and CDR2 FYNNEI. CDR3 protein: CASRTGQISYEQYF. For the CDR3, the DNA is TGTGCCAGCAGGACTGGACAGATCTCCTACGAGCAGTACTTC. Combining the CDR3 with reference TRBV2 and TRBJ2-7 gives the whole variable domain EPEVTQTPSHQVTQMGQEVILRCVPISNHLYFYWYRQILGQKVEFLVSFYNNEISEKSEIFDDQFSVERPDGSNFTLKIRSTKLEDSAMYFCASRTGQISYEQYFGPGTRLTVT.

The V gene is TRBV9, the J gene TRBJ2-1; D is perhaps TRBD2 (6 bases). The CDR3 is 14 residues long. Germline V lookup: CDR1 SGDLS, CDR2 YYNGEE. Deletions cut 0 bases from V and 10 bases from J, with 14 bases between. The CDR3 DNA is TGTGCCAGCAGCGTAGATCCGGAGGGCGTAGAGCAGTTCTTC. Its translation: CASSVDPEGVEQFF.

The chain combines TRBV20-1 with TRBJ2-5; the match to TRBD1 covers 10 bases. Germline V lookup: CDR1 DFQATT, CDR2 SNEGSKA (reference sequence). Unmatched junction bases numbered 12, after V lost 5 bases and J lost 3 bases. CDR3 length: 16 amino acids. CDR3 in DNA: TGCAGTGCTCGATTCACCGGACAGGGGGTGAAAGAGACCCAGTACTTC. Encoded protein: CSARFTGQGVKETQYF.

DNA for the CDR3: TGCAGCGTGGTACCCGGTCAGCCCGTCAATGAGCAGTTCTTC. Translation: CSVVPGQPVNEQFF. The J gene is TRBJ2-1, the V gene TRBV29-1, with D unresolved. The CDR3 consists of 14 residues. V was pared by 6 bases and J by 6 bases, with 18 bases between. Germline loops: CDR1 SQVTM, CDR2 ANQGSEA.

The chain employs TRBV29-1 and TRBJ2-3; TRBD2 matches at 14 bases. The V gene end was trimmed by 8 bases and the J gene end by 2 bases; junction bases not matched to a gene: 6. This CDR3 has 15 amino acids. The germline V gene has CDR1 SQVTM and CDR2 ANQGSEA. CDR3 protein: CSSGTSGGLTDTQYF. The CDR3 DNA reads TGCAGCTCCGGGACTAGCGGGGGACTCACAGATACGCAGTATTTT.

The rearrangement uses TRBV20-1 and TRBJ2-1; a weak D match, TRBD2 (6 bases). The CDR3 spans 16 residues. Germline CDR1 is DFQATT and CDR2 is SNEGSKA (reference sequence). The V gene lost 1 base and the J gene lost 0 bases, with 13 bases spanning the gap. The CDR3 reads CSARVFGGTSYNEQFF. DNA for the CDR3: TGCAGTGCTAGAGTTTTCGGCGGGACCTCCTACAATGAGCAGTTCTTC.

The chain couples TRBV14 to TRBJ1-1; D perhaps matches TRBD1 (5 bases). Trimming took 2 bases from V and 5 from J, leaving 15 bases between them. This CDR3 has 15 residues. The germline gives CDR1 SGHDN, CDR2 FVKESK. Here the CDR3 reads CASSQSRGVGTEAFF. The CDR3 nucleotides read TGTGCCAGCAGCCAATCAAGGGGAGTGGGGACTGAAGCTTTCTTT. The full variable domain, with the rest looked up from reference TRBV14 and TRBJ1-1, is EAGVTQFPSHSVIEKGQTVTLRCDPISGHDNLYWYRRVMGKEIKFLLHFVKESKQDESGMPNNRFLAERTGGTYSTLKVQPAELEDSGVYFCASSQSRGVGTEAFFGQGTRLTVV.

V and J are TRBV7-2 and TRBJ1-2; 8 nucleotides align to TRBD1. This CDR3 region has 15 residues. Germline V gives CDR1 SGHTA, CDR2 FQGNSA. After removal of 5 bases from V and 4 bases from J, the junction contained 9 bases not matched to a gene. The DNA for the CDR3 is TGTGCCAGCAGCCCCAATCGGGACAGGTTCTATGGCTACACCTTC. It specifies CASSPNRDRFYGYTF.

The chain carries TRBV20-1 and TRBJ1-4; D gene uncertain. CDR3 size: 13 residues. The germline gives CDR1 DFQATT, CDR2 SNEGSKA (reference sequence). Trimming shortened V by 3 bases and J by 3 bases, and 8 bases separated the two germline ends. The chain's CDR3 is CSASVGANEKLFF. The CDR3 DNA reads as TGCAGTGCTAGTGTCGGGGCTAATGAAAAACTGTTTTTT.

The chain links TRBV20-1 to TRBJ2-1, with D uncertain. The CDR3 totals 15 residues. Germline CDR1 reads DFQATT; CDR2 reads SNEGSKA (reference sequence). The germline V and J ends were trimmed by 5 bases and 7 bases, with 21 bases remaining between them. As DNA, the CDR3 is TGCAGTGCTCCGAATTCAGCATCAGGATTGAATGAGCAGTTCTTC. Encoded protein: CSAPNSASGLNEQFF.

In this sample, this clonotype turned up once. This sequence joins TRBV20-1 and TRBJ2-1; 12 nucleotides align to TRBD2. J gave up 3 bases and V 6 bases, and 6 bases lay outside the gene matches. CDR3 length: 15 residues. The germline V gene encodes CDR1 DFQATT and CDR2 SNEGSKA (reference sequence). CDR3 bases: TGCAGTGCCCCGGGACTAGCGGGTGGCTACAATGAGCAGTTCTTC. Its protein is CSAPGLAGGYNEQFF.

This sequence joins TRBV29-1 and TRBJ2-7; D ambiguous. Germline V gene lookup returns CDR1 SQVTM and CDR2 ANQGSEA. Between the trimmed V and J ends, which lost 4 bases and 7 bases, there was a span of 11 bases. The CDR3 length is 11 residues. The CDR3 here is CSVGETGEQYF. The CDR3, as DNA: TGCAGCGTTGGTGAGACTGGGGAGCAGTACTTC.

The rearrangement uses TRBV7-2 and TRBJ2-7; possibly TRBD2 for D (6 bases). The CDR3 runs to 14 residues. Germline V gives CDR1 SGHTA, CDR2 FQGNSA. The V gene lost 5 bases and the J gene lost 4 bases, with 15 bases spanning the gap. The CDR3 DNA sequence: TGTGCCAGCAGCCCAGACGGAGGGGTGTACGAGCAGTACTTC. Translating it yields CASSPDGGVYEQYF. Complete variable domain (other parts from reference TRBV7-2 and TRBJ2-7): GAGVSQSPSNKVTEKGKDVELRCDPISGHTALYWYRQSLGQGLEFLIYFQGNSAPDKSGLPSDRFSAERTGGSVSTLTIQRTQQEDSAVYLCASSPDGGVYEQYFGPGTRLTVT.

The chain recombines TRBV5-1 with TRBJ1-1; D might be TRBD1 (6 bases). Germline values: CDR1 SGHRS, CDR2 YFSETQ. The CDR3 extends over 13 amino acids. Trimming removed 2 bases at V and 4 bases at J, with 9 bases between. CDR3 sequence: CASSFGGGTEAFF. CDR3 bases: TGCGCCAGCAGCTTCGGGGGCGGCACTGAAGCTTTCTTT.

The CDR3 nucleotides are TGTGCCAGCAGCCACCCCTACGAGCAGTACTTC. It yields the protein CASSHPYEQYF. The rearrangement uses TRBV3-1 and TRBJ2-7; D is undetermined. The CDR3 extends over 11 amino acids. CDR1 is LGHDT and CDR2 is YNNKEL in the germline V gene (reference sequence). The germline V and J ends were trimmed by 3 bases and 2 bases, with 2 bases remaining between them.

The V gene is TRBV6-1, the J gene TRBJ2-2; 7 nucleotides match TRBD2. From germline, CDR1 is MNHNS and CDR2 SASEGT. The CDR3 spans 16 residues. The trim removed 6 bases at V and 8 bases at J, leaving 15 bases unmatched. CDR3: CASRDKGRVTPGELFF. As DNA, the CDR3 is TGTGCCAGCAGGGATAAGGGGAGGGTTACACCGGGGGAGCTGTTTTTT.

The V and J genes are TRBV20-1 and TRBJ2-1; no clear D gene. CDR1 DFQATT and CDR2 SNEGSKA come from the germline V gene (reference sequence). With 5 bases removed from V and 5 bases from J, the gap between germline ends came to 7 bases. The CDR3 covers 11 residues. The CDR3 sequence is CSALRNNEQFF. The CDR3 DNA follows: TGCAGTGCTCTCCGAAACAATGAGCAGTTCTTC.

The chain uses TRBV20-1 and TRBJ2-3, with 13 bases fitting TRBD2. Germline CDR1 and CDR2: DFQATT and SNEGSKA (reference sequence). The CDR3 runs to 16 residues. The ends lost 5 bases at V and 2 bases at J; junction bases unmatched: 7. The CDR3 sequence is CSASRGLAGVTDTQYF. The CDR3 DNA follows: TGCAGTGCTTCCAGAGGACTAGCGGGAGTCACAGATACGCAGTATTTT.

The genes are TRBV27 and TRBJ2-1; no clear D. This CDR3 contains 13 residues. Germline V gene lookup returns CDR1 MNHEY and CDR2 SMNVEV (reference sequence). V lost 6 bases and J 6 bases, leaving 12 bases between the germline ends. The CDR3 is CASRWEISNEQFF. The DNA of the CDR3 is TGTGCCAGCAGATGGGAAATTTCCAATGAGCAGTTCTTC.

The V gene is TRBV7-2, the J gene TRBJ1-5; D call uncertain. CDR3 length equals 17 residues. Germline CDR1 is SGHTA and CDR2 is FQGNSA. V lost 4 bases and J 5 bases, leaving 21 bases between the germline ends. This chain's CDR3 is CASSSLSPIDGYQPQHF. Written as DNA, the CDR3 is TGTGCCAGCAGCTCTCTATCGCCAATTGACGGATATCAGCCCCAGCATTTT.

The V gene is TRBV20-1, the J gene TRBJ2-7; 8 bases fit TRBD1. CDR1 DFQATT and CDR2 SNEGSKA come from the germline V gene (reference sequence). CDR3 length: 14 residues. The trim removed 3 bases at V and 2 bases at J, leaving 6 bases unmatched. This chain's CDR3 is CSARGTGSTYEQYF. For the CDR3, the DNA is TGCAGTGCTAGGGGGACAGGCTCTACCTACGAGCAGTACTTC.

This clonotype came up once. V gene TRBV15 combines with J gene TRBJ2-5; no clear D. V lost 3 bases and J lost 5, with 19 bases in between. The germline V gene encodes CDR1 LNHNV and CDR2 YYDKDF (reference sequence). The CDR3 runs to 16 residues. The CDR3 coding sequence is TGTGCCACCAGCAGTATAACGCCGGGCAGTGGGGAGACCCAGTACTTC. This sequence encodes CATSSITPGSGETQYF. Looking up the rest from reference TRBV15 and TRBJ2-5 gives the full variable domain: DAMVIQNPRYQVTQFGKPVTLSCSQTLNHNVMYWYQQKSSQAPKLLFHYYDKDFNNEADTPDNFQSRRPNTSFCFLDIRSPGLGDTAMYLCATSSITPGSGETQYFGPGTRLLVL.

This chain uses TRBV19 with TRBJ1-6; 10 bases agree with TRBD1. The CDR3 extends over 14 amino acids. V lost 4 bases and J lost 10; bases outside the gene matches: 4. Germline V gene data show CDR1 as LNHDA and CDR2 as SQIVND (reference sequence). The CDR3 spells CASSTGTGVSPLHF. CDR3 in DNA: TGTGCCAGTAGTACGGGGACAGGGGTATCACCCCTCCACTTT.

The chain recombines TRBV28 with TRBJ2-7, with 12 bases that match TRBD2. The V gene end was trimmed by 5 bases and the J gene end by 5 bases; junction bases not matched to a gene: 10. The CDR3 extends over 16 amino acids. Germline assignment: CDR1 MDHEN and CDR2 SYDVKM. The CDR3 region is CASSPPLAGGRNEQYF. CDR3 nucleotide sequence: TGTGCCAGCAGTCCTCCCCTAGCGGGAGGGCGAAACGAGCAGTACTTC.

The chain links TRBV28 to TRBJ2-7, with 8 bases fitting TRBD2. With 2 bases clipped from V and 0 bases from J, the junction kept 15 bases outside the gene matches. The CDR3 runs 19 residues. Germline values: CDR1 MDHEN, CDR2 SYDVKM. Here the CDR3 reads CASSLRSGAITSNSYEQYF. The CDR3 DNA reads TGTGCCAGCAGTTTACGTAGCGGGGCAATTACCTCCAACTCCTACGAGCAGTACTTC. Full variable domain (outside the CDR3, taken from reference TRBV28 and TRBJ2-7): DVKVTQSSRYLVKRTGEKVFLECVQDMDHENMFWYRQDPGLGLRLIYFSYDVKMKEKGDIPEGYSVSREKKERFSLILESASTNQTSMYLCASSLRSGAITSNSYEQYFGPGTRLTVT.

The chain carries TRBV12-3 or TRBV12-4 and TRBJ2-3; tentatively, D is TRBD2 (6 bases). V lost 6 bases, J lost 4 bases, and 17 bases lay in between. The CDR3 spans 15 residues. The CDR3 sequence is CASSSDLAPSDTQYF. CDR3 nucleotide sequence: TGTGCCAGCAGCTCAGATCTAGCGCCGTCAGATACGCAGTATTTT.

CDR3 region: CASSSIGESTDTQYF. CDR3 bases: TGTGCCAGCAGCTCCATTGGGGAGAGCACAGATACGCAGTATTTT. The V and J genes are TRBV7-2 and TRBJ2-3; TRBD2 might be the D (5 bases). The CDR3 has 15 amino acids. Germline V lookup: CDR1 SGHTA, CDR2 FQGNSA. V lost 4 bases, J lost 0 bases, and 11 bases lay in between. The complete variable domain, with remaining parts taken from reference TRBV7-2 and TRBJ2-3, reads GAGVSQSPSNKVTEKGKDVELRCDPISGHTALYWYRQSLGQGLEFLIYFQGNSAPDKSGLPSDRFSAERTGGSVSTLTIQRTQQEDSAVYLCASSSIGESTDTQYFGPGTRLTVL.

V usage is TRBV20-1 and J usage is TRBJ2-1; D unclear. Germline V CDR1 and CDR2: DFQATT, SNEGSKA (reference sequence). Trimming shortened V by 3 bases and J by 2 bases, and 11 bases separated the two germline ends. The CDR3 is 14 amino acids. The CDR3, as DNA: TGCAGTGCTAGTCTCGGCTTCCCCTACAATGAGCAGTTCTTC. Amino acid sequence: CSASLGFPYNEQFF.